A selection of T cell receptor beta chains follows, all from one sample in a study of blood T cell repertoires in COVID-19. The protocol was immunoSEQ multiplex PCR, while the TCRdb copy is restricted to in-frame clones and leaves out a portion. The table lists nearly 30,000 clones, 80% of them singletons, with over 40% in the top ten. Sequenced input: peripheral blood. The receptors come from a woman in her seventies with acute or convalescent COVID-19. CDR3s include the opening cysteine and the closing phenylalanine or tryptophan.

v_call: TRBV11-2; cdr3_aa: CASSSGGQGADGYTF
v_call: TRBV6-4; cdr3_aa: CASTWTGTSYEQYF
v_call: TRBV28; cdr3_aa: CATLQGGADSSYEQYF
v_call: TRBV6-2/TRBV6-3; cdr3_aa: CASSPRPSGRIYEQYF
v_call: TRBV27; cdr3_aa: CASSLDSFRTDTQYF
v_call: TRBV5-4; cdr3_aa: CASSRDYSGNTIYF
v_call: TRBV5-1; cdr3_aa: CASSFTTSGRSEDTQYF
v_call: TRBV2; cdr3_aa: CASRGDGDNEQFF
v_call: TRBV11-2; cdr3_aa: CASSRRDRQETQYF
v_call: TRBV29-1; cdr3_aa: CSVEDGRGGDQPQHF
v_call: TRBV7-9; cdr3_aa: CASSPRNPSGSGSYNEQFF
v_call: TRBV5-1; cdr3_aa: CASSLKGVWELFF
v_call: TRBV19; cdr3_aa: CASSNRPPYEQYF
v_call: TRBV15; cdr3_aa: CATSREPLAGGPLGTGELFF
v_call: TRBV6-2/TRBV6-3; cdr3_aa: CASSKPWDRRTQNTGELFF
v_call: TRBV15; cdr3_aa: CATSQFPGYEQYF
v_call: TRBV5-6; cdr3_aa: CASSFTRGSPNEQFF
v_call: TRBV6-5; cdr3_aa: CASRPTGSVNSPLHF
v_call: TRBV4-3; cdr3_aa: CASSRRDRGYEQYF
v_call: TRBV20-1; cdr3_aa: CSASDRGRGFSYEQYF
v_call: TRBV9; cdr3_aa: CASSVQPSAGGGNEQFF
v_call: TRBV7-9; cdr3_aa: CASSDRVGYGYTF
v_call: TRBV7-2; cdr3_aa: CASSGRLAYSTDTQYF
v_call: TRBV28; cdr3_aa: CASSFGQNTEAFF
v_call: TRBV3-1/TRBV3-2; cdr3_aa: CASRTLRQTYEQYF
v_call: TRBV5-1; cdr3_aa: CASRAVAGANTGELFF
v_call: TRBV6-2/TRBV6-3; cdr3_aa: CASSREGGEQFF
v_call: TRBV6-6; cdr3_aa: CASSLGRDQPQHF
v_call: TRBV29-1; cdr3_aa: CSAPSRQGATGGSNQPQHF
v_call: TRBV5-1; cdr3_aa: CASRLPPGTGDEETQYF
v_call: TRBV7-2; cdr3_aa: CASSPGGRNQPQHF
v_call: TRBV6-2/TRBV6-3; cdr3_aa: CASSYSSGGELFF
v_call: TRBV6-5; cdr3_aa: CASTSPGTGNSPLHF
v_call: TRBV5-1; cdr3_aa: CASSLAGVDEQFF
v_call: TRBV3-1/TRBV3-2; cdr3_aa: CASSQGQGSGWAKETQYF
v_call: TRBV27; cdr3_aa: CASSLSGQANYEQYF
v_call: TRBV19; cdr3_aa: CASRGEEYSPLHF
v_call: TRBV29-1; cdr3_aa: CSALQGKGNEQFF
v_call: TRBV29-1; cdr3_aa: CSVERGRGEKLFF
v_call: TRBV28; cdr3_aa: CASNQGQPQHF
v_call: TRBV7-9; cdr3_aa: CASSLAATEGDEAFF
v_call: TRBV4-2; cdr3_aa: CASSPLQGEVGEQYF
v_call: TRBV28; cdr3_aa: CASSSEARGSLVLPLHF
v_call: TRBV28; cdr3_aa: CASSGLAESYEQYF
v_call: TRBV28; cdr3_aa: CASSQGVISYEQYF
v_call: TRBV19; cdr3_aa: CASSGGTDNSPLHF
v_call: TRBV7-6; cdr3_aa: CASSSGTSGTYEQYF